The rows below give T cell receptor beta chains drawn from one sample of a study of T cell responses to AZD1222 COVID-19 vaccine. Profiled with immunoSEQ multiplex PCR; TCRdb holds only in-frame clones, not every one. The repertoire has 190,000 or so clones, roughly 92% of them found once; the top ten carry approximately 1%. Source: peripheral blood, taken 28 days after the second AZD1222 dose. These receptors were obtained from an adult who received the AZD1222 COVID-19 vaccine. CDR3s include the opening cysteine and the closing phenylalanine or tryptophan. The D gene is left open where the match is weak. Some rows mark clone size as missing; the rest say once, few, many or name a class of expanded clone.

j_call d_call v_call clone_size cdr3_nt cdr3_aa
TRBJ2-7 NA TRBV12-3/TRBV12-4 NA TGTGCCAGCAGTTTTAAAGGGGTCTACGAGCAGTACTTC CASSFKGVYEQYF
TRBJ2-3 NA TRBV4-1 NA TGCGCCAGCAGCCGAGGTATTCCAGATACGCAGTATTTT CASSRGIPDTQYF
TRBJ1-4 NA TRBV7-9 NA TGTGCCAGCAGCGTCACAGGAGCCCAGGGTGAAAAACTGTTTTTT CASSVTGAQGEKLFF
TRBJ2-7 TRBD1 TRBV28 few TGTGCCAGCATCAAACAGGGGCGGGAGCAGTACTTC CASIKQGREQYF
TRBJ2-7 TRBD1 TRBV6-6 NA TGTGCCAGCACCCTAAAGAGACAGGGGAACGAGCAGTACTTC CASTLKRQGNEQYF
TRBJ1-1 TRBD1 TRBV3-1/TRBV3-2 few TGTGCCAGCAGGGCAGAGGGGGCAAGAGCTTTCTTT CASRAEGARAFF
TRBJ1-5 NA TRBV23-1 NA TGCGCCAGCAGTCATCCCGACAGAACGGATAGCAATCAGCCCCAGCATTTT CASSHPDRTDSNQPQHF
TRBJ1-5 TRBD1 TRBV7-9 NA TGTGCCAGCAGCTTAGGACAGGGAGCCGGGGGCAATCAGCCCCAGCATTTT CASSLGQGAGGNQPQHF
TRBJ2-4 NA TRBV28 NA TGTGCCAGCAGCCGAGGTGGAGCCAAAAACATTCAGTACTTC CASSRGGAKNIQYF
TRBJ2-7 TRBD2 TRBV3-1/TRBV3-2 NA TGTGCCAGCAGCCCAGAACACGGCGGGGGCTACGAGCAGTACTTC CASSPEHGGGYEQYF
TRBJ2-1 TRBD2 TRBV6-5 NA TGTGCCAGCAGCCCCAGCGGGGGATACAATGAGCAGTTCTTC CASSPSGGYNEQFF
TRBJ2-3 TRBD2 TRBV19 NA TGTGCCAGTAGTCCCGGGACTATCCCCACAGATACGCAGTATTTT CASSPGTIPTDTQYF
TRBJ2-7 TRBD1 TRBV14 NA TGTGCCAGCAGCCAACAGGGGGCTACCTACGAGCAGTACTTC CASSQQGATYEQYF
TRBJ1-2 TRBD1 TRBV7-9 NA TGTGCCAGCAGGGAATCACAGGGGAACTATGGCTACACCTTC CASRESQGNYGYTF
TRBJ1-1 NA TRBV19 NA TGTGCCAGTAGTATAGATTCGGGCTCAGGGGAAAACACTGAAGCTTTCTTT CASSIDSGSGENTEAFF
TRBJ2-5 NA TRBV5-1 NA TGCGCCAGCAGCTTGGGGGGGCAGCAAGAGACCCAGTACTTC CASSLGGQQETQYF
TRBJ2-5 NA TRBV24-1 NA TGTGCCACCAGTGCCCCCGGGCGGGAGACCCAGTACTTC CATSAPGRETQYF
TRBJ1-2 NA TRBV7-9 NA TGTGCCAGCAGCTCGGACAGTTATGGCTACACCTTC CASSSDSYGYTF
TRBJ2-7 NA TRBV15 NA TGTGCCACCAGCAGAGGAAGTGCAGGCGCCTACGAGCAGTACTTC CATSRGSAGAYEQYF
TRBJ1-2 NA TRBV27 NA TGTGCCAGCAATGATCCGGGGACTATGGACGGCTACACCTTC CASNDPGTMDGYTF
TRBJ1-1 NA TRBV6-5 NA TGTGCCAGCAGTTACTCGACCGGGACACGGAACACTGAAGCTTTCTTT CASSYSTGTRNTEAFF
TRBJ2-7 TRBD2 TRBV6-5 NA TGTGCAACCCGAGCGGGACTAGGGGCCTACGAGCAGTACTTC CATRAGLGAYEQYF
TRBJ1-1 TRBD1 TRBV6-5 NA TGTGCCAGCAGTAGACAGGGGTACACTGAAGCTTTCTTT CASSRQGYTEAFF
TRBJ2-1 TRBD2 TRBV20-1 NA TGCAGTGCTAGTATGACTAGCCGGGGTAATGAGCAGTTCTTC CSASMTSRGNEQFF
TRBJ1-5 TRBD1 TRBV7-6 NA TGTGCCAGCAGCTTAGGGGGACAGGGGGATCAGCCCCAGCATTTT CASSLGGQGDQPQHF
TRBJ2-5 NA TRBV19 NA TGTGCCAGTAGCGACCCCGCCAAGGGGGGTAAGGAGACCCAGTACTTC CASSDPAKGGKETQYF
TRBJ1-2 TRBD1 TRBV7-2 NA TGTGCCAGCAGCATTCAGTCCAGGGGGCGCGGCTATGGCTACACCTTC CASSIQSRGRGYGYTF
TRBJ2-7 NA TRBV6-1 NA TGTGCCAGCAGTGAAGGGACAGACTACGAGCAGTACTTC CASSEGTDYEQYF